This is a list of T cell receptor beta chains from one sample in a study of cytomegalovirus exposure and HLA in healthy donors. Only in-frame clones appear in the TCRdb table, and some are missing; sequencing was by immunoSEQ multiplex PCR. This table has around 110,000 clones, roughly 69% appearing once. The sequencing sample was made of PBMCs. These receptors came from a woman between 40 and 50 years old in good health and CMV-seropositive. Both conserved end residues are part of each CDR3. Fields, in order: V gene, clone size, J gene, D gene, CDR3 DNA, CDR3 protein. A D gene is named only where the DNA matches it firmly. Rows may omit the clone size; those that give it use once, few, many or a size class.

V: TRBV4-3; size: -; J: TRBJ2-1; D: -; DNA: TGCGCCAGCAGCCAAGGGGACTTCGGTGAGCAGTTCTTC; CDR3: CASSQGDFGEQFF
V: TRBV11-2; size: -; J: TRBJ2-7; D: -; DNA: TGTGCCAGCAGCACCCTAGCGAGGGAGCAGTACTTC; CDR3: CASSTLAREQYF
V: TRBV19; size: few; J: TRBJ2-1; D: TRBD2; DNA: TGTGCCAGTAGTATGGTAGCGGGAGCACTCGGGAATGAGCAGTTCTTC; CDR3: CASSMVAGALGNEQFF
V: TRBV4-2; size: -; J: TRBJ2-1; D: -; DNA: TGTGCCAGCAGCCACCCCAGCGCGGAATTAGACAATGAGCAGTTCTTC; CDR3: CASSHPSAELDNEQFF
V: TRBV2; size: -; J: TRBJ1-4; D: -; DNA: TGTGCCAGCAGTCCTGCAACTAATGAAAAACTGTTTTTT; CDR3: CASSPATNEKLFF
V: TRBV27; size: -; J: TRBJ2-1; D: -; DNA: TGTGCCAGCAGTTTATATACCTACAATGAGCAGTTCTTC; CDR3: CASSLYTYNEQFF
V: TRBV9; size: -; J: TRBJ1-1; D: TRBD1; DNA: TGTGCCAGCAGCGTAGGACAGGGGGGGACTGAAGCTTTCTTT; CDR3: CASSVGQGGTEAFF
V: TRBV9; size: once; J: TRBJ2-1; D: TRBD2; DNA: TGTGCCAGCAGCTCAGAGGGGTCCCCTAGCGGGAGATACAATGAGCAGTTCTTC; CDR3: CASSSEGSPSGRYNEQFF
V: TRBV18; size: -; J: TRBJ2-2; D: -; DNA: TGTGCCAGCTCATCTATTGACACCACCGGGGAGCTGTTTTTT; CDR3: CASSSIDTTGELFF
V: TRBV2; size: -; J: TRBJ1-1; D: -; DNA: TGTGCCAGCAGTGAAATGGGGGGTAGGCGGACTGAAGCTTTCTTT; CDR3: CASSEMGGRRTEAFF
V: TRBV11-2; size: -; J: TRBJ2-7; D: -; DNA: TGTGCCAGCAGCTTAGACGCGAGCTCCTACGAGCAGTACTTC; CDR3: CASSLDASSYEQYF
V: TRBV6-6; size: few; J: TRBJ1-2; D: TRBD1; DNA: TGTGCCAGCAGTTACGACAGGGGCGGACGGGGAGATGGCTACACCTTC; CDR3: CASSYDRGGRGDGYTF
V: TRBV10-1; size: -; J: TRBJ1-5; D: -; DNA: TGCGCCAGCAGCCCCGATACCCAGGCAGGGGATGGCAATCAGCCCCAGCATTTT; CDR3: CASSPDTQAGDGNQPQHF
V: TRBV7-2; size: -; J: TRBJ2-7; D: -; DNA: TGTGCCAGCAGCTCCAGGCGTCAGGGGAGCTCCTACGAGCAGTACTTC; CDR3: CASSSRRQGSSYEQYF
V: TRBV11-3; size: -; J: TRBJ2-1; D: -; DNA: TGTGCCAGCAGCTTAGGGACTCGTAGGGATGAGCAGTTCTTC; CDR3: CASSLGTRRDEQFF
V: TRBV2; size: -; J: TRBJ2-7; D: TRBD1; DNA: TGTGCCAGCAGCAGACAGGGTCGGTCCTACGAGCAGTACTTC; CDR3: CASSRQGRSYEQYF
V: TRBV7-8; size: few; J: TRBJ1-5; D: TRBD1; DNA: TGTGCCAGCAGCTTGATAGGACAGGGGGTCAATCAGCCCCAGCATTTT; CDR3: CASSLIGQGVNQPQHF
V: TRBV10-3; size: few; J: TRBJ2-3; D: TRBD1; DNA: TGTGCCATCAGCAAACAGGGGCCTCTATCAAATACGCAGTATTTT; CDR3: CAISKQGPLSNTQYF
V: TRBV7-3; size: -; J: TRBJ2-2; D: TRBD2; DNA: TGTGCCAGCAGCCCATATGGGACTAGTCCAACCAGTGGGGAGCTGTTTTTT; CDR3: CASSPYGTSPTSGELFF
V: TRBV6-5; size: -; J: TRBJ2-7; D: TRBD2; DNA: TGTGCCAGCAGGGCTAGCGGGAGCACCTACGAGCAGTACTTC; CDR3: CASRASGSTYEQYF
V: TRBV9; size: -; J: TRBJ1-1; D: -; DNA: TGTGCCAGCAGTCCGGGAGAGACTGAAGCTTTCTTT; CDR3: CASSPGETEAFF
V: TRBV9; size: -; J: TRBJ2-3; D: TRBD2; DNA: TGTGCCAGCAGCTTAGCGGGATTAACAGATACGCAGTATTTT; CDR3: CASSLAGLTDTQYF
V: TRBV25-1; size: -; J: TRBJ2-3; D: TRBD2; DNA: TGTGCCAGCAGTGCCGGACTAGCGGGAAAGGCAGATACGCAGTATTTT; CDR3: CASSAGLAGKADTQYF
V: TRBV11-3; size: once; J: TRBJ2-2; D: -; DNA: TGTGCCAGCAGCTGGAGGGACGCCGGGGAGCTGTTTTTT; CDR3: CASSWRDAGELFF
V: TRBV9; size: -; J: TRBJ2-7; D: TRBD2; DNA: TGTGCCAGCAGCGAAGGGACTAGCGGGAGTGGGGACTTCTACGAGCAGTACTTC; CDR3: CASSEGTSGSGDFYEQYF
V: TRBV6-5; size: -; J: TRBJ2-7; D: -; DNA: TGTGCCAGCAGTTTAAACCCGGGACTCCGGTCCTACGGGCAGTACTTC; CDR3: CASSLNPGLRSYGQYF
V: TRBV28; size: -; J: TRBJ2-6; D: TRBD1; DNA: TGTGCCAGCAGTTTACCCCAGGGGGCAGTCTCTGGGGCCAACGTCCTGACTTTC; CDR3: CASSLPQGAVSGANVLTF
V: TRBV6-5; size: -; J: TRBJ1-5; D: TRBD1; DNA: TGTGCCAGCAGATTGGGACAGAATCAGCCCCAGCATTTT; CDR3: CASRLGQNQPQHF
V: TRBV19; size: -; J: TRBJ1-5; D: -; DNA: TGTGCCAGTAGTATGACCGCCGCAGGGTCGGGTCAGCCCCAGCATTTT; CDR3: CASSMTAAGSGQPQHF
V: TRBV4-2; size: -; J: TRBJ1-2; D: TRBD1; DNA: TGTGCCAGCAGCCTTCCCTCGGGACAGGGTAAAGTAGGCTATGGCTACACCTTC; CDR3: CASSLPSGQGKVGYGYTF
V: TRBV27; size: -; J: TRBJ2-7; D: -; DNA: TGTGCCAGCAGTTTATCGAGAGGGGGGGTAAGGCAGTACTTC; CDR3: CASSLSRGGVRQYF
V: TRBV7-6; size: -; J: TRBJ1-2; D: -; DNA: TGTGCCAGCAGCACCTGGGGGGGTTCATATGGCTACACCTTC; CDR3: CASSTWGGSYGYTF
V: TRBV9; size: few; J: TRBJ1-1; D: -; DNA: TGTGCCAGCAGCGTACACACGAACACTGAAGCTTTCTTT; CDR3: CASSVHTNTEAFF
V: TRBV6-1; size: -; J: TRBJ1-2; D: TRBD1; DNA: TGTGCCAGCAGCCTGGACAGGGGGCTAGAAAGCTACACCTTC; CDR3: CASSLDRGLESYTF
V: TRBV4-2; size: -; J: TRBJ1-4; D: TRBD1; DNA: TGTGCCAGCAGCCCAGGACAGGGGGGAACGACTAATGAAAAACTGTTTTTT; CDR3: CASSPGQGGTTNEKLFF
V: TRBV28; size: few; J: TRBJ2-2; D: -; DNA: TGTGCCAGCAAATCAGGCTTCTACACCGGGGAGCTGTTTTTT; CDR3: CASKSGFYTGELFF
V: TRBV5-4; size: few; J: TRBJ1-1; D: -; DNA: TGTGCCAGCAGCTTGGGACAGGCCAACACTGAAGCTTTCTTT; CDR3: CASSLGQANTEAFF
V: TRBV19; size: -; J: TRBJ1-1; D: -; DNA: TGTGCCAGTAGTACCACGGACGGGGTAGCGTTGAACACTGAAGCTTTCTTT; CDR3: CASSTTDGVALNTEAFF
V: TRBV19; size: -; J: TRBJ1-1; D: TRBD1; DNA: TGTGCCAGTACTCCGGGACAGGGGAACACTGAAGCTTTCTTT; CDR3: CASTPGQGNTEAFF
V: TRBV28; size: once; J: TRBJ2-4; D: -; DNA: TGTGCCAGCAGTTTCAGTACAAACATTCAGTACTTC; CDR3: CASSFSTNIQYF
V: TRBV6-6; size: once; J: TRBJ1-2; D: TRBD1; DNA: TGTGCCAGCAGTTACCGACAGGGGGGCTACACCTTC; CDR3: CASSYRQGGYTF
V: TRBV14; size: -; J: TRBJ2-7; D: TRBD1; DNA: TGTGCCAGCAGCCAAGATACGGGACAGGGTACCGAGCAGTACTTC; CDR3: CASSQDTGQGTEQYF
V: TRBV19; size: -; J: TRBJ1-5; D: -; DNA: TGTGCCAGTAACACAGGTGACCTTAGCAATCAGCCCCAGCATTTT; CDR3: CASNTGDLSNQPQHF
V: TRBV9; size: -; J: TRBJ1-1; D: -; DNA: TGTGCCAGCAGCGTAGATTCAGGGAGCGGGTACACTGAAGCTTTCTTT; CDR3: CASSVDSGSGYTEAFF
V: TRBV7-8; size: -; J: TRBJ1-4; D: -; DNA: TGTGCCAGCAGCTTAGACGCTCGGGAAAAACTGTTTTTT; CDR3: CASSLDAREKLFF
V: TRBV4-3; size: -; J: TRBJ2-3; D: -; DNA: TGCGCCAGCAGCCAAGGTCCAGCGGAAAACACAGATACGCAGTATTTT; CDR3: CASSQGPAENTDTQYF
V: TRBV6-5; size: few; J: TRBJ1-4; D: -; DNA: TGTGCCAGCAGTTGGGGGGGCACGGGAGGCGAAAAACTGTTTTTT; CDR3: CASSWGGTGGEKLFF
V: TRBV27; size: few; J: TRBJ1-5; D: TRBD1; DNA: TGTGCCAGCAGTTTATCAGGACAGGGAAACAATCAGCCCCAGCATTTT; CDR3: CASSLSGQGNNQPQHF